This T cell receptor beta chain was retrieved from a study of T cell responses to AZD1222 COVID-19 vaccine. Some clones are missing from TCRdb's copy, which holds only in-frame ones; the method was immunoSEQ multiplex PCR. Among roughly 160,000 clones, around nine tenths were seen once, and the ten largest hold 1.6%. As for this clone: Antigen unknown.

Germline lookup yields CDR1 SGHDT and CDR2 YYEEEE. CDR3 length equals 13 residues. V was shortened by 1 base and J by 6 bases, with 10 bases between the two germline ends. The study's findings and limits: The peak T cell response came first, and repertoires were sampled only after it. White British ancestry dominated among donors, who included more females, and clonal diversity was possibly underestimated.

The chain joins TRBV5-6 to TRBJ1-2; TRBD1 might be the D (6 bases). The sequencing here drew on peripheral blood, taken on day 0 of AZD1222 vaccination. This TCR was sampled from an adult in good health. The CDR3 reads CASSLWTVDGYTF. The CDR3 DNA follows: TGTGCCAGCAGCTTGTGGACAGTTGATGGCTACACCTTC. Full variable domain (remainder filled in from reference TRBV5-6 and TRBJ1-2): DAGVTQSPTHLIKTRGQQVTLRCSPKSGHDTVSWYQQALGQGPQFIFQYYEEEERQRGNFPDRFSGHQFPNYSSELNVNALLLGDSALYLCASSLWTVDGYTFGSGTRLTVV.